Listed below are T cell receptor beta chains from one sample, sequenced in a study of blood T cell repertoires in COVID-19. The data were produced by immunoSEQ multiplex PCR, yet TCRdb's version contains in-frame clones alone and is incomplete. Here the sample spans 95,000 to 100,000 clones, roughly four fifths being singletons. Sequenced material: peripheral blood. The receptor source for this set is a human donor in a cohort sampled during active COVID-19. Each CDR3 is given with its conserved first and last residue. The order of the fields is D gene, J gene, V gene, clone size, CDR3 DNA, CDR3 protein. A D gene is named only where the DNA matches it firmly. Part of the rows lack a size; the others show once, few, many or a class for expanded clones.

>TRBD2|TRBJ2-6|TRBV19|once
TGTGCCAGTAGTATTGGGACTACCAACTCTGGGGCCAACGTCCTGACTTTC
CASSIGTTNSGANVLTF
>-|TRBJ2-7|TRBV11-3|-
TGTGCCAGCAGCTTAGACTACGGTCCCTACGAGCAGTACTTC
CASSLDYGPYEQYF
>TRBD1|TRBJ2-5|TRBV10-1|-
TGCGCCAGACCAAGAGAGGACAGGGGGTTGGAGACCCAGTACTTC
CARPREDRGLETQYF
>-|TRBJ2-7|TRBV7-6|-
TGTGCCAGCAGCTTACAGGACGTTTCGGGGAGCTTAAACTTC
CASSLQDVSGSLNF
>-|TRBJ1-6|TRBV2|-
TGTGCCAGCAGCGGTGAGCGTAATTCACCCCTCCACTTT
CASSGERNSPLHF
>-|TRBJ2-7|TRBV2|-
TGTGCCAGCGGAGGGGACCGTCCGCTGGAGCAGTACTTC
CASGGDRPLEQYF
>-|TRBJ1-1|TRBV19|-
TGTGCCAGTAGTATAGGCGGGGGCGCGAACACTGAAGCTTTCTTT
CASSIGGGANTEAFF
>-|TRBJ1-2|TRBV12-5|-
TGTGCTAGTGGTTTGCCAGGGGATGGCTACACCTTC
CASGLPGDGYTF
>TRBD2|TRBJ2-7|TRBV3-1/TRBV3-2|-
TGTGCCAGCAGCCTCGGGACTAGATTCTACGAGCAGTACTTC
CASSLGTRFYEQYF
>-|TRBJ2-7|TRBV19|-
TGTGCCAGTAGTAACCAGACAGGATTCTCCTACGAGCAGTACTTC
CASSNQTGFSYEQYF
>-|TRBJ1-5|TRBV25-1|-
TGTGCCAGCAGTGAATCAGGGAACAATCAGCCCCAGCATTTT
CASSESGNNQPQHF
>TRBD1|TRBJ1-1|TRBV12-5|few
TGTGCTAGTGGTTTGGTTCAGGGGGGAATGAACACTGAAGCTTTCTTT
CASGLVQGGMNTEAFF
>TRBD1|TRBJ2-1|TRBV24-1|-
TGTGCCACCAGTGATTTGAGGGGACAGGGGGACAATGAGCAGTTCTTC
CATSDLRGQGDNEQFF
>TRBD1|TRBJ2-1|TRBV5-4|-
TGTGCCAGCAGACCCGGGACAGAGTTCCCTAATGAGCAGTTCTTC
CASRPGTEFPNEQFF
>TRBD2|TRBJ2-5|TRBV11-2|-
TGTGCCAGCAGCACCAGAATAGCGGGAGGTGAGACCCAGTACTTC
CASSTRIAGGETQYF
>-|TRBJ1-2|TRBV7-6|-
TGTGCCAGCAGCCTAAACTCAGGGGATAATGGCTACACCTTC
CASSLNSGDNGYTF
>TRBD1|TRBJ2-7|TRBV5-1|-
TGCGCCAGCAGTAAGCAGGGGGCGACTAACTACGAGCAGTACTTC
CASSKQGATNYEQYF
>TRBD2|TRBJ2-1|TRBV6-5|-
TGTGCCGGGGGGAGCGGGAGCTACAATGAGCAGTTCTTC
CAGGSGSYNEQFF
>TRBD1|TRBJ2-3|TRBV19|-
TGTGCCAGCCAGACAGGGAGAACGCAGTATTTT
CASQTGRTQYF
>-|TRBJ1-1|TRBV9|-
TGTGCCAGCAGCAAACAGGGTTTTGAAGCTTTCTTT
CASSKQGFEAFF
>TRBD2|TRBJ2-3|TRBV13|-
TGTGCCAGCAGCTTTGAGACTAGCGCAACCTTCACAGATACGCAGTATTTT
CASSFETSATFTDTQYF
>TRBD1|TRBJ1-2|TRBV5-6|-
TGTGCCAGCAGCTCCAAACGGGACAGGGGGCTCTCTGGCTACACCTTC
CASSSKRDRGLSGYTF
>TRBD1|TRBJ1-5|TRBV6-6|-
TGTGCCAGCAGTCCACTCGACAGGGGCAATCAGCCCCAGCATTTT
CASSPLDRGNQPQHF
>TRBD1|TRBJ2-7|TRBV15|-
TGTGCCACCAGCGGGGGACAGGGGTACCACGAGCAGTACTTC
CATSGGQGYHEQYF
>-|TRBJ2-3|TRBV5-1|-
TGCGCCAGCAGCTTGGAGGGGTCTGGCGGTGGAGATACGCAGTATTTT
CASSLEGSGGGDTQYF
>-|TRBJ2-3|TRBV9|-
TGTGCCAGCAGCGGACAGGCCACAGATACGCAGTATTTT
CASSGQATDTQYF
>-|TRBJ2-1|TRBV3-1/TRBV3-2|-
TGTGCCAGCAGCCAAGAGCAGGGAAGTTCCTACAATGAGCAGTTCTTC
CASSQEQGSSYNEQFF
>TRBD1|TRBJ2-3|TRBV24-1|-
TGTGCCACCAGTGATCCCCGGGACAGCCCAGATACGCAGTATTTT
CATSDPRDSPDTQYF
>TRBD2|TRBJ2-6|TRBV19|few
TGTGCCAGTAGTACCTCCGGGACTAGTCGTATTTACACTGGGGCCAACGTCCTGACTTTC
CASSTSGTSRIYTGANVLTF
>TRBD2|TRBJ2-7|TRBV28|-
TGTGCCAGCAGTTTCCAGGGACTAGCGGGAGCCTACGAGCAGTACTTC
CASSFQGLAGAYEQYF
>TRBD2|TRBJ2-1|TRBV10-3|-
TGTGCCATCAGTGACCAGCGGGAGTCTAATGAGCAGTTCTTC
CAISDQRESNEQFF
>TRBD1|TRBJ1-2|TRBV9|-
TGTGCCAGCAGCCCCCGGACAGGGTGGGTCTATGGCTACACCTTC
CASSPRTGWVYGYTF
>-|TRBJ1-2|TRBV4-1|-
TGCGCCAGCAGCCAAGGACAGGACTATGGCTACACCTTC
CASSQGQDYGYTF
>TRBD1|TRBJ2-7|TRBV3-1/TRBV3-2|-
TGTGCCAGCGCTATCCTTACAGGGGCCTACGAGCAGTACTTC
CASAILTGAYEQYF